Shown below are 15 T cell receptor beta chains from a single sample sequenced in a study of T-cell memory formation after mild COVID-19. Each CDR3 protein gets one entry after TCRdb re-called the 5' RACE reads with MiXCR. The sample holds 140,000 to 150,000 distinct CDR3 sequences, 20% to 25% seen once. The sequenced sample was PBMCs or a T cell subset sorted from them (not recorded which). The source of these receptors is an adult woman who had mild COVID-19 (a few samples of this study predate the infection). Cell type and time point are not known.

CDR3 loop: CASSEGLDSLTGELFF. CDR3 DNA: TGTGCCAGCAGTGAAGGCCTGGACAGCCTCACCGGGGAGCTGTTTTTT. V and J are TRBV2 and TRBJ2-2, with TRBD1 as a possible D gene (6 bases). This CDR3 region has 16 residues. V shed 1 base and J shed 4 bases, with 13 bases lying between them. CDR1 and CDR2 from the germline V gene are SNHLY and FYNNEI.

The chain is built from TRBV12-3 or TRBV12-4 and TRBJ1-1; D gene ambiguous. Trimming removed 2 bases from V and 1 base from J, with 5 bases in between. The CDR3 is 13 amino acids. This CDR3 reads CASSLYPNTEAFF. CDR3 bases: TGTGCCAGCAGTTTATATCCGAACACTGAAGCTTTCTTT.

This clonotype showed up just a few times. This chain joins TRBV12-3 or TRBV12-4 and TRBJ2-3; tentative D call: TRBD1 (6 bases). The CDR3 is 13 residues long. V was shortened by 6 bases and J by 2 bases, with 9 bases between the two germline ends. CDR3 sequence reads: CASRKGVTDTQYF. The CDR3 DNA reads as TGTGCCAGCAGGAAGGGGGTCACAGATACGCAGTATTTT.

This chain connects TRBV6-1 to TRBJ2-5; tentatively, D is TRBD2 (6 bases). V lost 0 bases and J 3 bases, leaving 8 bases between the germline ends. Germline V gene sequence: CDR1 MNHNS, CDR2 SASEGT. The CDR3 length is 14 residues. CDR3 coding DNA: TGTGCCAGCAGTGAAGCGGGGGGAGAAGAGACCCAGTACTTC. Translation gives CASSEAGGEETQYF.

This clonotype was seen only a few times. The CDR3 protein is CASSLTENTGELFF. The DNA for the CDR3 is TGTGCCAGCAGCCTGACAGAGAACACCGGGGAGCTGTTTTTT. The gene calls are TRBV7-2 and TRBJ2-2, with D perhaps TRBD1 (5 bases). V lost 5 bases to trimming and J lost 1 base, with 8 bases between them. Germline V gene lookup returns CDR1 SGHTA and CDR2 FQGNSA. This CDR3 spans 14 amino acids.

V is TRBV9 and J is TRBJ2-1, with 7 bases identical to TRBD2. CDR3 length: 14 amino acids. Per germline, CDR1 SGDLS and CDR2 YYNGEE. V was pared by 4 bases and J by 8 bases, with 9 bases of the junction left unmatched. For the CDR3, the DNA is TGTGCCAGCAGCCCTACGAGCGGGATGGATGAGCAGTTCTTC. Translation gives CASSPTSGMDEQFF.

This clonotype was detected only a few times. V gene TRBV14 combines with J gene TRBJ2-7; D remains unclear. CDR3 length: 13 amino acids. Germline V gene data show CDR1 as SGHDN and CDR2 as FVKESK. The V gene lost 2 bases and the J gene lost 3 bases, with 8 bases spanning the gap. The CDR3, as DNA: TGTGCCAGCAGCCAAAGATGGGACTACGAGCAGTACTTC. Protein sequence: CASSQRWDYEQYF.

The J gene is TRBJ2-7, the V gene TRBV6-1; 8 bases agree with TRBD1. V lost 4 bases and J lost 3; bases outside the gene matches: 8. The CDR3 sequence is 15 residues long. Germline loops: CDR1 MNHNS, CDR2 SASEGT. This CDR3 reads CASSGVGTGVYEQYF. For the CDR3, the DNA is TGTGCCAGCAGTGGGGTCGGGACAGGCGTCTACGAGCAGTACTTC.

The table lists this clonotype with a few counts. The J gene is TRBJ2-5, the V gene TRBV7-8; 7 nucleotides align to TRBD1. The germline V gene encodes CDR1 SGHVS and CDR2 FQNEAQ. The trim removed 5 bases at V and 2 bases at J, leaving 5 bases unmatched. CDR3 length equals 14 residues. The CDR3 sequence: CASSRDRAQETQYF. The CDR3 DNA reads TGTGCCAGCAGCCGCGACAGGGCTCAAGAGACCCAGTACTTC.

The chain uses TRBV27 and TRBJ2-3; 13 positions agree with TRBD2. The J segment lost 6 bases and the V segment lost 4 bases, leaving 10 bases of the junction unmatched. Germline V gives CDR1 MNHEY, CDR2 SMNVEV (reference sequence). The CDR3 has 17 residues. CDR3 in amino acids: CASSSTSGRGVMDTQYF. CDR3 DNA: TGTGCCAGCAGTTCTACTAGCGGGAGGGGTGTGATGGATACGCAGTATTTT.

At least ten counts were recorded for this clonotype. The chain has TRBV5-6 and TRBJ2-3, with 14 bases lining up with TRBD2. Germline-derived CDR1 and CDR2 are SGHDT and YYEEEE. Losses at the gene ends were 4 bases for V and 8 bases for J; bases not matched to a gene: 6. This CDR3 is 15 amino acids long. The CDR3 here is CASSLGTSGGSTQYF. The CDR3 DNA reads as TGTGCCAGCAGCCTCGGGACTAGCGGGGGCTCTACGCAGTATTTT.

This clonotype was seen a handful of times. This sequence joins TRBV29-1 and TRBJ1-4, with D possibly TRBD1 on 6 matching bases. CDR3 length: 14 amino acids. Trimming removed 4 bases at V and 0 bases at J, with 9 bases between. Germline loops: CDR1 SQVTM, CDR2 ANQGSEA. CDR3 sequence: CSVAGTTTNEKLFF. CDR3 bases: TGCAGCGTTGCCGGGACAACAACTAATGAAAAACTGTTTTTT.

The chain joins TRBV7-6 to TRBJ2-7; maybe TRBD2 (5 bases). Germline V gene data show CDR1 as SGHVS and CDR2 as FNYEAQ. This CDR3 is built from 14 residues. The V gene lost 1 base and the J gene lost 3 bases, with 10 bases spanning the gap. The CDR3 region has the DNA TGTGCCAGCAGCTTAGAAGCGGTGGGCTACGAGCAGTACTTC. Translating it yields CASSLEAVGYEQYF. The entire variable domain, with the rest obtained from reference TRBV7-6 and TRBJ2-7, is as follows: GAGVSQSPRYKVTKRGQDVALRCDPISGHVSLYWYRQALGQGPEFLTYFNYEAQQDKSGLPNDRFSAERPEGSISTLTIQRTEQRDSAMYRCASSLEAVGYEQYFGPGTRLTVT.

This clonotype occurred a few times. The J gene is TRBJ1-1, the V gene TRBV4-1; possibly TRBD1 for D (5 bases). CDR1 and CDR2 (germline): MGHRA, YSYEKL. The CDR3 loop spans 15 amino acids. Trimming took 4 bases from V and 1 from J, leaving 13 bases between them. Written as DNA, the CDR3 is TGCGCCAGCAGCCCTAGCCCGACAGCGAACACTGAAGCTTTCTTT. It codes for CASSPSPTANTEAFF.

The chain carries TRBV15 and TRBJ1-3; 7 nucleotides align to TRBD1. V shed 0 bases, J shed 4 bases, and the junction held 3 bases outside the gene matches. The CDR3 is made up of 15 amino acids. Germline V gene sequence: CDR1 LNHNV, CDR2 YYDKDF (reference sequence). For the CDR3, the DNA is TGTGCCACCAGCAGAGATAGGGGGCGCGGAAACACCATATATTTT. It translates to CATSRDRGRGNTIYF. The whole variable domain, filled in from reference TRBV15 and TRBJ1-3, reads DAMVIQNPRYQVTQFGKPVTLSCSQTLNHNVMYWYQQKSSQAPKLLFHYYDKDFNNEADTPDNFQSRRPNTSFCFLDIRSPGLGDTAMYLCATSRDRGRGNTIYFGEGSWLTVV.